This is a list of T cell receptor beta chains from one sample in a study of blood T cell repertoires in COVID-19. Method: immunoSEQ multiplex PCR; TCRdb's copy keeps in-frame clones and lacks some. The data show some 230,000 clones, approximately 86% seen once. Input material: peripheral blood. Receptor source: a woman in her forties or fifties with COVID-19, enrolled during active disease. Each CDR3 is given with its conserved first and last residue. The D gene is left open where the match is weak. Not every row has a clone size; where given, it reads once, few, many or a size class.

J | V | D | size | CDR3 | DNA
TRBJ1-3 | TRBV7-9 | . | . | CASSLPGLGHQKRNTIYF | TGTGCCAGCAGCTTACCAGGGTTAGGACACCAAAAGAGAAACACCATATATTTT
TRBJ2-2 | TRBV5-1 | . | . | CASSPRTTNTGELFF | TGCGCCAGCAGCCCAAGGACTACGAACACCGGGGAGCTGTTTTTT
TRBJ2-7 | TRBV11-3 | . | . | CASSIRTAFAEQYF | TGTGCCAGCAGTATAAGGACAGCCTTCGCCGAGCAGTACTTC
TRBJ1-5 | TRBV7-2 | . | . | CASSEGGGNQPQHF | TGTGCCAGCAGCGAGGGTGGTGGCAATCAGCCCCAGCATTTT
TRBJ2-7 | TRBV30 | TRBD1 | once | CAWGTGGEQYF | TGTGCCTGGGGTACAGGGGGGGAGCAGTACTTC
TRBJ1-1 | TRBV11-3 | TRBD1 | few | CASSSAPGGFNTEAFF | TGTGCCAGCAGCTCAGCCCCAGGGGGCTTTAACACTGAAGCTTTCTTT
TRBJ2-7 | TRBV27 | . | . | CASSRQESYEQYF | TGTGCCAGCAGTCGACAGGAATCCTACGAGCAGTACTTC
TRBJ1-4 | TRBV18 | . | . | CASSPDVPREKLFF | TGTGCCAGCTCACCAGACGTCCCGCGGGAAAAACTGTTTTTT
TRBJ2-4 | TRBV2 | TRBD2 | . | CASGIAGFPKNIQYF | TGTGCCAGTGGAATAGCGGGGTTTCCCAAAAACATTCAGTACTTC
TRBJ1-6 | TRBV6-1 | . | . | CASSERQGYNSPLHF | TGTGCCAGCAGTGAAAGGCAGGGCTATAATTCACCCCTCCACTTT
TRBJ2-7 | TRBV11-3 | TRBD2 | . | CASSLKQAGGEQYF | TGTGCCAGCAGCTTGAAGCAGGCGGGGGGCGAGCAGTACTTC
TRBJ2-5 | TRBV6-1 | . | . | CASSGRPVLGGETQYF | TGTGCCAGCAGTGGACGGCCCGTCCTCGGCGGGGAGACCCAGTACTTC
TRBJ1-1 | TRBV9 | TRBD1 | once | CASSAGQGKVNTEAFF | TGTGCCAGCAGCGCCGGACAGGGTAAGGTGAACACTGAAGCTTTCTTT
TRBJ1-1 | TRBV11-2 | . | . | CASSSMGGNTEAFF | TGTGCCAGCAGCTCAATGGGGGGAAACACTGAAGCTTTCTTT
TRBJ1-2 | TRBV6-1 | TRBD1 | . | CASSDETGQGDGYTF | TGTGCCAGCAGTGACGAAACAGGACAGGGTGATGGCTACACCTTC
TRBJ1-6 | TRBV3-1/TRBV3-2 | . | . | CASSQDRGSPLHF | TGTGCCAGCAGCCAAGACAGGGGTTCACCCCTCCACTTT
TRBJ2-3 | TRBV7-2 | TRBD1 | once | CASSSGGQGGWKDTQYF | TGTGCCAGCAGCTCAGGGGGACAGGGTGGATGGAAAGATACGCAGTATTTT
TRBJ1-1 | TRBV19 | . | . | CASTPRGGTEAFF | TGTGCCAGTACCCCTCGGGGGGGCACTGAAGCTTTCTTT
TRBJ1-2 | TRBV29-1 | TRBD1 | . | CSVEGGAGGLWGYTF | TGCAGCGTCGAAGGTGGAGCAGGGGGCCTGTGGGGCTACACCTTC
TRBJ1-2 | TRBV27 | . | . | CASSFLQGPNYGYTF | TGTGCCAGCAGTTTCTTACAGGGACCTAACTATGGCTACACCTTC
TRBJ1-2 | TRBV5-1 | . | once | CASSLGLPFYGYTF | TGCGCCAGCAGCTTGGGACTCCCTTTCTATGGCTACACCTTC
TRBJ2-5 | TRBV19 | . | . | CASSIRVQETQYF | TGTGCCAGTAGTATCCGGGTCCAAGAGACCCAGTACTTC
TRBJ2-1 | TRBV11-2 | . | . | CASSLVTGNNEQFF | TGTGCCAGCAGCTTAGTCACAGGGAATAATGAGCAGTTCTTC
TRBJ2-3 | TRBV30 | TRBD2 | . | CAWSGTRQTDTQYF | TGTGCCTGGAGTGGGACTAGGCAAACAGATACGCAGTATTTT
TRBJ2-1 | TRBV11-2 | . | . | CASSLGLSSYNEQFF | TGTGCCAGCAGCTTAGGTTTGAGCTCCTACAATGAGCAGTTCTTC
TRBJ1-1 | TRBV12-3/TRBV12-4 | . | . | CASSLIGGGEAFF | TGTGCCAGCAGTTTAATTGGGGGCGGTGAAGCTTTCTTT
TRBJ1-1 | TRBV7-9 | . | . | CASAYSRNTEAFF | TGTGCCAGCGCTTACAGTCGGAACACTGAAGCTTTCTTT
TRBJ2-3 | TRBV7-8 | TRBD2 | . | CASSLGLDRDTQYF | TGTGCCAGCAGCCTGGGACTAGACAGGGATACGCAGTATTTT
TRBJ1-1 | TRBV5-1 | TRBD1 | . | CASSLARDRGRRTEAFF | TGCGCCAGCAGCTTGGCCCGGGACAGGGGGCGTCGGACTGAAGCTTTCTTT
TRBJ1-2 | TRBV5-1 | TRBD1 | . | CASTTTTGGDGYTF | TGCGCCAGCACCACTACGACAGGGGGCGATGGCTACACCTTC
TRBJ1-2 | TRBV6-5 | . | . | CASREREHTDHTF | TGTGCCAGCAGGGAGAGGGAACACACCGACCACACCTTC
TRBJ1-2 | TRBV10-1 | . | . | CASSESSSYTF | TGCGCCAGCAGTGAGTCAAGCAGCTACACCTTC
TRBJ1-2 | TRBV10-3 | . | . | CAISESMGGVIYGYTF | TGTGCCATCAGTGAGTCGATGGGAGGGGTGATCTATGGCTACACCTTC
TRBJ1-5 | TRBV11-2 | TRBD1 | . | CASSSETGGASNQPQHF | TGTGCCAGCAGCTCGGAAACAGGGGGCGCGAGCAATCAGCCCCAGCATTTT
TRBJ2-1 | TRBV5-4 | TRBD1 | . | CASSSQGDSYNEQFF | TGTGCCAGCAGCTCTCAGGGGGACTCCTACAATGAGCAGTTCTTC
TRBJ2-2 | TRBV5-1 | TRBD1 | . | CASSLRQGRNTGELFF | TGCGCCAGCAGCTTGAGACAGGGGAGGAACACCGGGGAGCTGTTTTTT
TRBJ2-7 | TRBV27 | TRBD1 | . | CASSPGGEQYF | TGTGCCAGCAGTCCAGGGGGCGAGCAGTACTTC
TRBJ2-7 | TRBV2 | TRBD1 | . | CASRAQGATYEQYF | TGTGCCAGCAGAGCACAGGGGGCAACCTACGAGCAGTACTTC
TRBJ2-7 | TRBV27 | . | . | CASSSMLTRDEQYF | TGTGCCAGCAGTTCCATGTTGACGCGGGACGAGCAGTACTTC
TRBJ2-1 | TRBV25-1 | TRBD1 | . | CASSLPGQGSYNEQFF | TGTGCCAGCAGTTTACCGGGACAGGGGTCGTACAATGAGCAGTTCTTC
TRBJ1-2 | TRBV7-8 | TRBD1 | . | CASSFLGTDGYTF | TGTGCCAGCAGCTTTCTTGGGACAGATGGCTACACCTTC
TRBJ1-5 | TRBV19 | TRBD1 | . | CASGTGGSYSNQPQHF | TGTGCCAGTGGGACAGGGGGCTCCTATAGCAATCAGCCCCAGCATTTT